The TCR beta chain described here comes from a study of CD8+ T cells in alopecia areata. Treatment reported: oral pan-JAK inhibitor, 5-10 mg twice daily. The ends lost 4 bases at V and 3 bases at J; junction bases unmatched: 8. CDR1 MGHRA and CDR2 YSYEKL come from the germline V gene. CDR3 length: 16 amino acids. Sequencing relied on a cDNA template that was reverse transcribed from extracted RNA. Profiling relied on immunoSEQ multiplex PCR, and the TCRdb table lists in-frame clones only, not all of them. There are over 35,000 clones in the sample; just under 95% occur only once, and approximately 19% lies in the top ten. In its sample, this clone was seen once.

This clonotype originated in a human donor with alopecia areata. The V call is TRBV4-1, the J call TRBJ2-1; 8 bases match TRBD1. Sequencing used CD8+ T cells sorted from blood, obtained at week 24, from a patient treated with tofacitinib. The CDR3 sequence: CASSLTGTGVYNEQFF. The CDR3 region has the DNA TGCGCCAGCAGCCTGACCGGGACAGGCGTCTACAATGAGCAGTTCTTC.